This T cell receptor (beta chain) was recorded in a study of cytomegalovirus exposure and HLA in healthy donors. This clone was detected once. Antigen unknown. Broader study findings: Compared with the approximately 700-donor mean, an Asian-associated ancestry cluster reportedly had fewer N-insertions, according to a later analysis. When presence/absence was analysed, sequencing depth was taken to be roughly uniform across donors.

The PCR had 60 Vbeta and 13 Jbeta primers. Assay: immunoSEQ multiplex PCR; the TCRdb copy retains only in-frame clones and omits some. The sample includes around 94,000 clones, roughly three fifths of them seen just once. Trimming at V came to 7 bases and at J to 3 bases, leaving 17 bases not matched to a gene. Germline lookup yields CDR1 MDHEN and CDR2 SYDVKM. The CDR3 spans 19 residues. The sequencing input was PBMCs. The origin of this receptor is a human donor in good health. This chain uses TRBV28 with TRBJ2-3; the match to TRBD2 covers 12 bases. The CDR3 nucleotides read TGTGCCAGCACCGACCAAGCCGGTGCTAGCGGGAGGGGAACAGATACGCAGTATTTT. This sequence encodes CASTDQAGASGRGTDTQYF. The variable domain in full, completed from reference TRBV28 and TRBJ2-3, reads DVKVTQSSRYLVKRTGEKVFLECVQDMDHENMFWYRQDPGLGLRLIYFSYDVKMKEKGDIPEGYSVSREKKERFSLILESASTNQTSMYLCASTDQAGASGRGTDTQYFGPGTRLTVL.